This T cell receptor (beta chain) was sequenced in a study of human T cells and chemical hapten exposure. Turning to the study itself: During the roughly 25-week study period, patients had diphenylcyclopropenone applied to the scalp every week. Study results and limitations: PT1 expanded TCR numbers tracked positively with patch test score. Following DPC sensitization, TCRs present above 1 in 1000 frequency showed no change.

In its sample, this clonotype was seen many times. What it binds is unknown. The time point: pre-sensitization, week 0. The treatment was: therapeutic diphenylcyclopropenone sensitization with weekly scalp DPC. The germline V gene has CDR1 SEHNR and CDR2 FQNEAQ (reference sequence). The ends were cut back, 0 bases at V and 3 bases at J, with 8 bases in the middle. The CDR3 runs 14 residues. The library tagged individual cDNA molecules with unique molecular identifiers. TCRdb reprocessed the RACE reads with MiXCR, giving one entry per CDR3 protein. The sample lists more than 80,000 distinct CDR3 sequences; roughly an eighth were seen once.

This material consisted of whole blood, taken in connection with sensitization to the hapten diphenylcyclopropenone (DPC). The receptor comes from a woman aged 50 to 60 with alopecia areata. Some clones in this sample may be carry-over from other donors' samples. This sequence joins TRBV7-9 and TRBJ1-1, with no clear D. The CDR3 here is CASSLAGVDTEAFF. DNA of the CDR3: TGTGCCAGCAGCTTAGCGGGCGTAGACACTGAAGCTTTCTTT.